Listed below are T cell receptor beta chains from one sample, sequenced in a study of shared clonotypes between healthy human individuals. The assay was immunoSEQ multiplex PCR, and TCRdb's table has in-frame clones only and misses some. The sample consists of about 590,000 clones, roughly 95% of them appearing once. The specimen sequenced was naive CD8+ T cells sorted from blood. The receptors were gathered from a woman aged 25-40 years in good health. Each CDR3 is given with its conserved first and last residue. Each record gives: D gene, V gene, clone size, CDR3 length, J gene, CDR3 protein, CDR3 DNA. The D gene is left open where the match is weak. The size of a clone is reported for some rows only, either as once, few or many, or as a class for expanded clones.

TRBD2	TRBV19	NA	11	TRBJ2-3	CASSSTSGPYF	TGTGCCAGTAGTTCGACTAGCGGGCCGTATTTT
NA	TRBV5-1	NA	13	TRBJ2-7	CASSTENSHEQYF	TGCGCCAGCAGCACCGAAAACAGTCACGAGCAGTACTTC
TRBD1	TRBV13	NA	15	TRBJ2-2	CASSIGQGASGELFF	TGTGCCAGCAGCATCGGACAGGGGGCAAGCGGGGAGCTGTTTTTT
TRBD2	TRBV7-9	NA	15	TRBJ2-7	CASSLGAGGGYEQYF	TGTGCCAGCAGCTTAGGGGCGGGAGGGGGATACGAGCAGTACTTC
TRBD1	TRBV5-1	NA	15	TRBJ2-1	CASSYQQGMDNEQFF	TGCGCCAGCAGCTACCAACAGGGGATGGACAATGAGCAGTTCTTC
TRBD1	TRBV9	NA	14	TRBJ2-2	CASSMTGQVGELFF	TGTGCCAGCAGCATGACTGGACAGGTCGGGGAGCTGTTTTTT
NA	TRBV4-1	NA	17	TRBJ2-7	CASSHRGYDSGSYEQYF	TGCGCCAGCAGCCATCGGGGGTACGACTCCGGATCCTACGAGCAGTACTTC
NA	TRBV7-8	NA	13	TRBJ2-1	CASSLGGSHEQFF	TGTGCCAGCAGCTTAGGTGGTAGCCATGAGCAGTTCTTC
NA	TRBV28	NA	18	TRBJ1-2	CASSFLGGQSAGSSGYTF	TGTGCCAGCAGTTTCCTCGGTGGGCAGAGCGCGGGAAGTTCGGGCTACACCTTC
NA	TRBV7-9	NA	16	TRBJ2-7	CASSLGGQGFSYEQYF	TGTGCCAGCAGCTTAGGTGGGCAGGGATTCTCCTACGAGCAGTACTTC
TRBD1	TRBV27	NA	19	TRBJ1-4	CASSTTGTGFFTTNEKLFF	TGTGCCAGCAGTACGACCGGGACAGGGTTTTTCACAACTAATGAAAAACTGTTTTTT
NA	TRBV5-1	NA	14	TRBJ2-7	CASSPRTAHYEQYF	TGCGCCAGCAGCCCGAGGACAGCTCACTACGAGCAGTACTTC
NA	TRBV7-8	once	16	TRBJ1-5	CASSLAMRQRNQPQHF	TGTGCCAGCAGCTTAGCGATGCGGCAGAGAAATCAGCCCCAGCATTTT
NA	TRBV5-5	NA	16	TRBJ1-3	CASSLIGGARGNTIYF	TGTGCCAGCAGCCTCATCGGGGGCGCGCGGGGAAACACCATATATTTT
NA	TRBV5-4	NA	11	TRBJ2-1	CASSLDRVQFF	TGTGCCAGCAGCTTGGACAGGGTTCAGTTCTTC
TRBD2	TRBV29-1	NA	18	TRBJ2-1	CSVEWSSGNRLSYNEQFF	TGCAGCGTTGAGTGGTCTAGCGGGAACCGCCTCTCCTACAATGAGCAGTTCTTC
TRBD2	TRBV4-2	NA	19	TRBJ2-1	CASSHPNNPGLATYNEQFF	TGTGCCAGCAGCCATCCAAACAACCCGGGACTAGCGACATACAATGAGCAGTTCTTC
NA	TRBV27	NA	15	TRBJ1-6	CASRTGSSYNSPLHF	TGTGCCAGTCGTACAGGGAGCTCCTATAATTCACCCCTCCACTTT
NA	TRBV27	NA	14	TRBJ1-2	CASSLSPGNYGYTF	TGTGCCAGCAGTTTAAGTCCGGGTAACTATGGCTACACCTTC
TRBD2	TRBV5-4	NA	17	TRBJ2-1	CASSPGLADPSYNEQFF	TGTGCCAGCAGCCCGGGACTAGCGGATCCCTCCTACAATGAGCAGTTCTTC
NA	TRBV28	NA	14	TRBJ1-1	CASSLSLGDTEAFF	TGTGCCAGCAGTTTAAGTTTGGGTGACACTGAAGCTTTCTTT
NA	TRBV9	NA	13	TRBJ2-7	CASSVGISYEQYF	TGTGCCAGCAGCGTAGGTATTAGTTACGAGCAGTACTTC
TRBD2	TRBV29-1	NA	15	TRBJ2-1	CSVLLTSGRAGEQFF	TGCAGCGTTCTACTGACTAGCGGGAGGGCCGGGGAGCAGTTCTTC
TRBD2	TRBV27	NA	15	TRBJ2-1	CASSFLAGSANEQFF	TGTGCCAGCAGTTTTTTAGCGGGTAGCGCCAATGAGCAGTTCTTC
NA	TRBV6-1	NA	16	TRBJ2-7	CASSEARLRTPYEQYF	TGTGCCAGCAGTGAAGCGAGACTCCGCACCCCCTACGAGCAGTACTTC
NA	TRBV29-1	NA	14	TRBJ2-3	CSVEGSGWGDTQYF	TGCAGCGTTGAAGGCTCAGGGTGGGGAGATACGCAGTATTTT
NA	TRBV11-2	NA	14	TRBJ2-7	CASSPGTSPNTQYF	TGTGCCAGCAGCCCCGGGACATCCCCAAATACGCAGTACTTC
TRBD2	TRBV19	NA	17	TRBJ2-1	CASSIDGGTSENNEQFF	TGTGCCAGTAGTATAGATGGAGGGACTAGCGAAAACAATGAGCAGTTCTTC
NA	TRBV6-1	NA	15	TRBJ1-4	CASVWGPLTNEKLFF	TGTGCCAGCGTTTGGGGGCCTTTAACTAATGAAAAACTGTTTTTT
TRBD2	TRBV27	NA	17	TRBJ2-5	CASSPKGLAGREETQYF	TGTGCCAGCAGTCCAAAGGGACTAGCGGGAAGAGAAGAGACCCAGTACTTC
NA	TRBV2	NA	13	TRBJ2-7	CASSAGRTYEQYF	TGTGCCAGCAGTGCCGGGCGCACCTACGAGCAGTACTTC
NA	TRBV7-3	NA	17	TRBJ2-3	CASSPEPPTRSPDTQYF	TGTGCCAGCAGCCCAGAACCCCCTACGAGGAGCCCAGATACGCAGTATTTT
NA	TRBV9	NA	16	TRBJ1-2	CASSVGTATVNYGYTF	TGTGCCAGCAGCGTAGGGACAGCGACCGTTAACTATGGCTACACCTTC
TRBD1	TRBV7-9	NA	19	TRBJ2-2	CASSSPDRGLSMNTGELFF	TGTGCCAGCAGCTCCCCGGACAGGGGGCTGAGTATGAACACCGGGGAGCTGTTTTTT
NA	TRBV6-1	NA	14	TRBJ1-1	CASSGKSGTTEAFF	TGTGCCAGCAGTGGAAAGTCAGGGACCACTGAAGCTTTCTTT
TRBD1	TRBV4-1	NA	15	TRBJ2-7	CASSPKTGGGYEQYF	TGCGCCAGCAGCCCTAAGACAGGGGGAGGCTACGAGCAGTACTTC
NA	TRBV7-2	NA	16	TRBJ2-7	CASSQSSVMDSYEQYF	TGTGCCAGCAGCCAGTCCTCAGTTATGGATTCCTACGAGCAGTACTTC
NA	TRBV19	once	16	TRBJ1-5	CASRPLSPGLDQPQHF	TGTGCCAGTAGACCCCTCAGCCCAGGGCTCGATCAGCCCCAGCATTTT
TRBD2	TRBV5-1	NA	15	TRBJ2-3	CASSSRTSGPNTQYF	TGCGCCAGCAGCAGTAGGACTAGCGGGCCGAATACGCAGTATTTT
TRBD2	TRBV27	once	15	TRBJ2-7	CASSPLGGGYYEQYF	TGTGCCAGCAGTCCCTTGGGGGGGGGTTACTACGAGCAGTACTTC
NA	TRBV9	NA	13	TRBJ2-3	CASSVEGTDTQYF	TGTGCCAGCAGCGTAGAGGGGACAGATACGCAGTATTTT
TRBD1	TRBV30	NA	17	TRBJ1-5	CAWSAPGQGVSNQPQHF	TGTGCCTGGAGTGCTCCCGGACAGGGGGTTAGCAATCAGCCCCAGCATTTT
TRBD2	TRBV9	NA	16	TRBJ2-5	CASSVEAREGPETQYF	TGTGCCAGCAGCGTAGAAGCGCGGGAGGGCCCAGAGACCCAGTACTTC
NA	TRBV2	once	19	TRBJ2-7	CASKGSTAVVGVRSYEQYF	TGTGCCAGCAAAGGGTCAACAGCGGTAGTGGGAGTTCGCTCCTACGAGCAGTACTTC
TRBD1	TRBV29-1	NA	13	TRBJ2-3	CSGRTGLTDTQYF	TGCAGCGGTAGGACAGGGTTGACAGATACGCAGTATTTT
NA	TRBV4-2	once	14	TRBJ1-1	CASSPDILNTEAFF	TGTGCCAGCAGCCCGGACATCTTGAACACTGAAGCTTTCTTT
NA	TRBV19	few	14	TRBJ1-1	CASRITPGDTEAFF	TGTGCCAGTAGAATTACTCCTGGGGACACTGAAGCTTTCTTT
TRBD2	TRBV9	NA	13	TRBJ2-7	CASSARTSDRVYF	TGTGCCAGCAGCGCAAGGACTAGCGACAGAGTGTACTTC
NA	TRBV10-3	NA	14	TRBJ1-5	CAISEGSGDQPQHF	TGTGCCATCAGTGAGGGGTCAGGGGATCAGCCCCAGCATTTT
TRBD2	TRBV28	NA	16	TRBJ2-1	CASSKLAGTSYNEQFF	TGTGCCAGCAGTAAGCTAGCGGGGACCTCCTACAATGAGCAGTTCTTC
TRBD1	TRBV5-4	NA	16	TRBJ2-7	CASSGDRDRGLYEQYF	TGTGCCAGCAGCGGGGACCGGGACAGGGGGCTCTACGAGCAGTACTTC
NA	TRBV11-2	NA	16	TRBJ2-1	CASSTPLTPTYNEQFF	TGTGCCAGCAGTACCCCCCTGACGCCTACCTACAATGAGCAGTTCTTC
NA	TRBV13	NA	14	TRBJ2-1	CASSSDSVYNEQFF	TGTGCCAGCAGCTCGGACTCCGTCTACAATGAGCAGTTCTTC
NA	TRBV19	NA	17	TRBJ2-6	CASSPHGGAGGANVLTF	TGTGCCAGTAGCCCTCATGGGGGGGCTGGTGGGGCCAACGTCCTGACTTTC
NA	TRBV2	NA	14	TRBJ1-2	CASSESGYRDGYTF	TGTGCCAGCAGTGAAAGCGGTTACAGGGATGGCTACACCTTC
NA	TRBV28	once	16	TRBJ2-6	CASSTTGRSGANVLTF	TGTGCCAGCAGTACGACAGGGAGGTCTGGGGCCAACGTCCTGACTTTC
TRBD2	TRBV6-7	NA	16	TRBJ2-7	CASSPLLALAGAEQYF	TGTGCCAGCAGTCCCCTACTCGCTCTAGCGGGAGCCGAGCAGTACTTC
TRBD1	TRBV27	NA	15	TRBJ2-6	CASSLTGLGANVLTF	TGTGCCAGCAGTTTGACAGGGTTAGGGGCCAACGTCCTGACTTTC
NA	TRBV6-5	once	13	TRBJ2-7	CASSPTKGNEQYF	TGTGCCAGCAGCCCGACAAAGGGAAACGAGCAGTACTTC